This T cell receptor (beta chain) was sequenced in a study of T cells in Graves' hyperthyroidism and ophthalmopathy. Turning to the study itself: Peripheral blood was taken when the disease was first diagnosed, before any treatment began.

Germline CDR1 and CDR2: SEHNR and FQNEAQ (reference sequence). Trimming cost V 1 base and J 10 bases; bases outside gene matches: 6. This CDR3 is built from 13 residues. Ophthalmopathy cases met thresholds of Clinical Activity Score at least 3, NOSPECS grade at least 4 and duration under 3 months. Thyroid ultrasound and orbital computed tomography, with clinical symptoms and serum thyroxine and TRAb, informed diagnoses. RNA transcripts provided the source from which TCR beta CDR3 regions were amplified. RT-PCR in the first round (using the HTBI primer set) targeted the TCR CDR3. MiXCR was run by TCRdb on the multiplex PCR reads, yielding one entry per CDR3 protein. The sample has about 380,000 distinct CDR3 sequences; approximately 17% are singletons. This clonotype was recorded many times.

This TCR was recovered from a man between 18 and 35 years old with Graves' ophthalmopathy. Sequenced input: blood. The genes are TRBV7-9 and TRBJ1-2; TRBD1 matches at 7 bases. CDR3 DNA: TGTGCCAGCAGCTTAGTCGCGCAGGGGGACTACACCTTC. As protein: CASSLVAQGDYTF.